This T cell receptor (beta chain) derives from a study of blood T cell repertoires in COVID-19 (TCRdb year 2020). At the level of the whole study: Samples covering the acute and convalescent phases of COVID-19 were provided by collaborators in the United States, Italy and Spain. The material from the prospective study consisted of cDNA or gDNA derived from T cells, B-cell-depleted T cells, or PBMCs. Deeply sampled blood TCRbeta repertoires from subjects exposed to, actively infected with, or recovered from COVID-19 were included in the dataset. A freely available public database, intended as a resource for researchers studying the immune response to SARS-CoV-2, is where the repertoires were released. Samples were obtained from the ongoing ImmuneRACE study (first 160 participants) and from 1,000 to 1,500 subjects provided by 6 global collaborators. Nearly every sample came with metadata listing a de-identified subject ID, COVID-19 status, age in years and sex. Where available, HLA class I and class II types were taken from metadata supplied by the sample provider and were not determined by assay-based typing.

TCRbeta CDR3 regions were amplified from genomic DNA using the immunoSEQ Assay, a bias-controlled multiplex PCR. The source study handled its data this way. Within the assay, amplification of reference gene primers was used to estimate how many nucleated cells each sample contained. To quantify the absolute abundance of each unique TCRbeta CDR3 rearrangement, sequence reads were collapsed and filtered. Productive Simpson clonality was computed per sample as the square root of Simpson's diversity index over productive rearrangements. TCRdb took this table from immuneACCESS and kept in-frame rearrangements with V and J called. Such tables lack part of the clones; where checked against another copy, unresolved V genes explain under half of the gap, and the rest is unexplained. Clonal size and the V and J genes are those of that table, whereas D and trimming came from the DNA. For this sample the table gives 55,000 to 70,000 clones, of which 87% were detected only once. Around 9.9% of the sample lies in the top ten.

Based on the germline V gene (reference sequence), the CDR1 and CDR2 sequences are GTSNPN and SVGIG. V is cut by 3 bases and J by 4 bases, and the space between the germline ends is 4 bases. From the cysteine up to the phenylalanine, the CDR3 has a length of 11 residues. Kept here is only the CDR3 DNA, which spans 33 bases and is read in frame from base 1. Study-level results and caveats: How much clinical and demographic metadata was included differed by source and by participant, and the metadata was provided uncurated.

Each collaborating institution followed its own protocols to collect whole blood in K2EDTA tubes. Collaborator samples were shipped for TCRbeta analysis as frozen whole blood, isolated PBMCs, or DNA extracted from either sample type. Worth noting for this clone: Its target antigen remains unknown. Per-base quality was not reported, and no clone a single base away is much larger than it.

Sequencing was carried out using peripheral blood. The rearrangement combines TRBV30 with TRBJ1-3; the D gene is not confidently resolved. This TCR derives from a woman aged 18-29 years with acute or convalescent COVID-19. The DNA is TGTGCCTGGAGCCTAGGAAACACCATATATTTT. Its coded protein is CAWSLGNTIYF.